The rows below give T cell receptor beta chains drawn from one sample of a study of blood T cell repertoires in COVID-19. TCRdb keeps only in-frame clones here, not all; method: immunoSEQ multiplex PCR. Here the sample spans about 170,000 clones, 83% being singletons. Source material: peripheral blood. The source is a woman older than 75 with acute or convalescent COVID-19. Each CDR3 is given with its conserved first and last residue. The D gene is left open where the match is weak. Size is omitted from some rows. Given values are once, few, many or a class for expanded clones.

j_call: TRBJ1-4
d_call: -
v_call: TRBV10-3
clone_size: once
cdr3_aa: CAIREKEGANEKLFF
cdr3_nt: TGTGCCATCAGAGAAAAGGAGGGAGCTAATGAAAAACTGTTTTTT

j_call: TRBJ1-5
d_call: -
v_call: TRBV18
clone_size: -
cdr3_aa: CASSGGMDQPQHF
cdr3_nt: TGTGCCAGCTCAGGGGGCATGGATCAGCCCCAGCATTTT

j_call: TRBJ1-4
d_call: -
v_call: TRBV28
clone_size: -
cdr3_aa: CASSPGILNEKLFF
cdr3_nt: TGTGCCAGCAGTCCCGGGATCCTTAATGAAAAACTGTTTTTT

j_call: TRBJ2-4
d_call: -
v_call: TRBV28
clone_size: once
cdr3_aa: CASSFRGSKNIQYF
cdr3_nt: TGTGCCAGCAGTTTCCGAGGGTCCAAAAACATTCAGTACTTC

j_call: TRBJ1-5
d_call: -
v_call: TRBV7-2
clone_size: -
cdr3_aa: CASSTDRSQPQHF
cdr3_nt: TGTGCCAGCAGCACCGACAGATCTCAGCCCCAGCATTTT

j_call: TRBJ1-1
d_call: TRBD1
v_call: TRBV3-1/TRBV3-2
clone_size: -
cdr3_aa: CASSPGQGLNTEAFF
cdr3_nt: TGTGCCAGCAGCCCAGGACAGGGGTTGAACACTGAAGCTTTCTTT

j_call: TRBJ1-5
d_call: TRBD1
v_call: TRBV7-2
clone_size: -
cdr3_aa: CASSQEVFTGGVGNQPQHF
cdr3_nt: TGTGCCAGCAGCCAAGAGGTCTTCACAGGGGGAGTTGGCAATCAGCCCCAGCATTTT

j_call: TRBJ2-1
d_call: -
v_call: TRBV5-1
clone_size: once
cdr3_aa: CASSLRSGVKNEQFF
cdr3_nt: TGCGCCAGCAGCTTGAGGTCAGGGGTGAAAAATGAGCAGTTCTTC

j_call: TRBJ1-2
d_call: -
v_call: TRBV6-1
clone_size: -
cdr3_aa: CASSEGRAANYGYTF
cdr3_nt: TGTGCCAGCAGTGAGGGCAGGGCGGCTAACTATGGCTACACCTTC

j_call: TRBJ2-5
d_call: TRBD2
v_call: TRBV3-1/TRBV3-2
clone_size: -
cdr3_aa: CASSQRPGTSGAQETQYF
cdr3_nt: TGTGCCAGCAGCCAAAGACCTGGGACTAGCGGGGCCCAAGAGACCCAGTACTTC

j_call: TRBJ2-2
d_call: -
v_call: TRBV7-9
clone_size: -
cdr3_aa: CASSAQGLGTGELFF
cdr3_nt: TGTGCCAGCAGCGCACAGGGTTTAGGAACCGGGGAGCTGTTTTTT

j_call: TRBJ1-6
d_call: -
v_call: TRBV5-6
clone_size: -
cdr3_aa: CASSWSRRSNSPLHF
cdr3_nt: TGTGCCAGCAGCTGGAGCCGACGGAGCAATTCACCCCTCCACTTT

j_call: TRBJ2-7
d_call: TRBD2
v_call: TRBV5-1
clone_size: -
cdr3_aa: CASSLASGGSARVYEQYF
cdr3_nt: TGCGCCAGCAGCTTGGCAAGCGGGGGGTCGGCCAGAGTCTACGAGCAGTACTTC

j_call: TRBJ1-2
d_call: TRBD1
v_call: TRBV19
clone_size: -
cdr3_aa: CASTAVRGQGVNGYTF
cdr3_nt: TGTGCCAGTACCGCCGTTCGGGGACAGGGAGTGAATGGCTACACCTTC

j_call: TRBJ1-1
d_call: -
v_call: TRBV18
clone_size: -
cdr3_aa: CASSPARDKGKAFF
cdr3_nt: TGTGCCAGCTCACCAGCTAGGGACAAGGGGAAAGCTTTCTTT

j_call: TRBJ2-7
d_call: TRBD1
v_call: TRBV29-1
clone_size: once
cdr3_aa: CSVAGGTGPYEQYF
cdr3_nt: TGCAGCGTTGCTGGCGGGACAGGGCCCTACGAGCAGTACTTC

j_call: TRBJ1-4
d_call: -
v_call: TRBV5-1
clone_size: -
cdr3_aa: CASSLLATNEKLFF
cdr3_nt: TGCGCCAGCAGCTTGCTAGCAACTAATGAAAAACTGTTTTTT

j_call: TRBJ1-1
d_call: -
v_call: TRBV19
clone_size: -
cdr3_aa: CASSMSRGEAFF
cdr3_nt: TGTGCCAGTAGTATGTCCCGGGGGGAAGCTTTCTTT

j_call: TRBJ1-2
d_call: -
v_call: TRBV7-9
clone_size: -
cdr3_aa: CASSSPWTENNYGYTF
cdr3_nt: TGTGCCAGCAGCTCCCCGTGGACAGAAAATAACTATGGCTACACCTTC

j_call: TRBJ2-3
d_call: TRBD2
v_call: TRBV19
clone_size: -
cdr3_aa: CASSIAKRGGTDTQYF
cdr3_nt: TGTGCCAGTAGTATAGCGAAGCGGGGGGGCACAGATACGCAGTATTTT

j_call: TRBJ1-1
d_call: TRBD1
v_call: TRBV7-2
clone_size: -
cdr3_aa: CASSLEPTGLPEAFF
cdr3_nt: TGTGCCAGCAGCTTAGAACCGACAGGGCTACCTGAAGCTTTCTTT

j_call: TRBJ2-2
d_call: TRBD1
v_call: TRBV3-1/TRBV3-2
clone_size: -
cdr3_aa: CASSRGQGTGELFF
cdr3_nt: TGTGCCAGCAGCCGCGGACAGGGGACCGGGGAGCTGTTTTTT

j_call: TRBJ1-1
d_call: -
v_call: TRBV4-3
clone_size: -
cdr3_aa: CASSQVTGNTEAFF
cdr3_nt: TGCGCCAGCAGCCAAGTCACAGGGAATACTGAAGCTTTCTTT

j_call: TRBJ2-1
d_call: -
v_call: TRBV6-2/TRBV6-3
clone_size: -
cdr3_aa: CASSYSFAMTRGIYYNEQFF
cdr3_nt: TGTGCCAGCAGTTACTCGTTCGCGATGACTAGAGGTATTTACTACAATGAGCAGTTCTTC

j_call: TRBJ2-7
d_call: -
v_call: TRBV28
clone_size: -
cdr3_aa: CASSLFGGTHEQYF
cdr3_nt: TGTGCCAGCAGTTTATTTGGGGGCACCCACGAGCAGTACTTC

j_call: TRBJ1-1
d_call: -
v_call: TRBV28
clone_size: few
cdr3_aa: CAATEAGRDTEAFF
cdr3_nt: TGTGCCGCTACCGAGGCGGGGAGGGACACTGAAGCTTTCTTT

j_call: TRBJ1-1
d_call: -
v_call: TRBV2
clone_size: -
cdr3_aa: CATRVRAEAFF
cdr3_nt: TGTGCCACCAGAGTGCGGGCTGAAGCTTTCTTT

j_call: TRBJ2-3
d_call: -
v_call: TRBV19
clone_size: -
cdr3_aa: CATKGSLARTDTQYF
cdr3_nt: TGTGCCACCAAGGGGTCGCTGGCTCGCACAGATACGCAGTATTTT

j_call: TRBJ2-1
d_call: -
v_call: TRBV11-3
clone_size: once
cdr3_aa: CASSLTGAYNEQFF
cdr3_nt: TGTGCCAGCAGCTTAACCGGGGCCTACAATGAGCAGTTCTTC

j_call: TRBJ1-2
d_call: TRBD1
v_call: TRBV5-1
clone_size: -
cdr3_aa: CASRPAGTGVYGYTF
cdr3_nt: TGCGCCAGCAGACCCGCCGGGACAGGGGTTTATGGCTACACCTTC

j_call: TRBJ2-2
d_call: -
v_call: TRBV9
clone_size: -
cdr3_aa: CASSGAGEFTGELFF
cdr3_nt: TGTGCCAGCAGCGGGGCAGGGGAATTCACCGGGGAGCTGTTTTTT

j_call: TRBJ1-4
d_call: -
v_call: TRBV10-3
clone_size: once
cdr3_aa: CAISELPGGEKLFF
cdr3_nt: TGTGCCATCAGTGAATTGCCCGGGGGTGAAAAACTGTTTTTT

j_call: TRBJ1-4
d_call: TRBD1
v_call: TRBV5-4
clone_size: few
cdr3_aa: CASSQNRGGNEKLFF
cdr3_nt: TGTGCCAGCAGCCAAAACAGGGGTGGTAATGAAAAACTGTTTTTT

j_call: TRBJ2-7
d_call: TRBD1
v_call: TRBV7-2
clone_size: few
cdr3_aa: CASSGRTAGQGEQYF
cdr3_nt: TGTGCCAGCAGCGGTAGAACGGCAGGACAGGGGGAGCAGTACTTC

j_call: TRBJ2-1
d_call: -
v_call: TRBV14
clone_size: -
cdr3_aa: CASSQAYNEQFF
cdr3_nt: TGTGCCAGCAGCCAAGCGTACAATGAGCAGTTCTTC

j_call: TRBJ1-1
d_call: TRBD1
v_call: TRBV30
clone_size: -
cdr3_aa: CAWMGQGNTEAFF
cdr3_nt: TGTGCCTGGATGGGACAGGGTAACACTGAAGCTTTCTTT

j_call: TRBJ2-4
d_call: -
v_call: TRBV7-2
clone_size: -
cdr3_aa: CASSSPGLAKNIQYF
cdr3_nt: TGTGCCAGCAGCTCGCCGGGACTAGCCAAAAACATTCAGTACTTC

j_call: TRBJ1-1
d_call: -
v_call: TRBV9
clone_size: -
cdr3_aa: CASSVGVLELAFF
cdr3_nt: TGTGCCAGCAGCGTAGGCGTGCTGGAGTTGGCTTTCTTT

j_call: TRBJ2-7
d_call: -
v_call: TRBV2
clone_size: -
cdr3_aa: CASTKGQMYEQYF
cdr3_nt: TGTGCCAGCACAAAGGGACAAATGTACGAGCAGTACTTC

j_call: TRBJ2-3
d_call: TRBD1
v_call: TRBV7-8
clone_size: -
cdr3_aa: CASSLGTATDTQYF
cdr3_nt: TGTGCCAGCAGCCTTGGGACAGCCACAGATACGCAGTATTTT

j_call: TRBJ1-6
d_call: -
v_call: TRBV7-2
clone_size: -
cdr3_aa: CASRKTGSDSPLHF
cdr3_nt: TGTGCCAGCAGAAAAACAGGGTCGGATTCACCCCTCCACTTT

j_call: TRBJ2-1
d_call: -
v_call: TRBV30
clone_size: -
cdr3_aa: CAWSVPVGHLKNNEQFF
cdr3_nt: TGTGCCTGGAGTGTACCTGTAGGACACCTAAAAAACAATGAGCAGTTCTTC

j_call: TRBJ2-1
d_call: TRBD2
v_call: TRBV11-2
clone_size: -
cdr3_aa: CASTYQRESNEQFF
cdr3_nt: TGTGCCAGCACGTACCAGCGGGAGAGCAATGAGCAGTTCTTC

j_call: TRBJ2-5
d_call: TRBD1
v_call: TRBV29-1
clone_size: -
cdr3_aa: CSVGGQGTDQETQYF
cdr3_nt: TGCAGCGTTGGGGGACAGGGGACAGACCAAGAGACCCAGTACTTC

j_call: TRBJ1-1
d_call: TRBD1
v_call: TRBV4-3
clone_size: -
cdr3_aa: CASSQSVRTGGTEAFF
cdr3_nt: TGCGCCAGCAGCCAGTCTGTTAGGACAGGGGGCACTGAAGCTTTCTTT

j_call: TRBJ2-2
d_call: -
v_call: TRBV2
clone_size: -
cdr3_aa: CASSEAEAGELFF
cdr3_nt: TGTGCCAGCAGTGAAGCCGAGGCTGGGGAGCTGTTTTTT

j_call: TRBJ1-6
d_call: -
v_call: TRBV6-5
clone_size: -
cdr3_aa: CASSTGQYENSPLHF
cdr3_nt: TGTGCCAGCTCGACAGGCCAATATGAAAATTCACCCCTCCACTTT

j_call: TRBJ1-5
d_call: -
v_call: TRBV30
clone_size: -
cdr3_aa: CAWSAGAGHNQPQHF
cdr3_nt: TGTGCCTGGAGTGCTGGAGCAGGGCACAATCAGCCCCAGCATTTT

j_call: TRBJ1-2
d_call: -
v_call: TRBV5-6
clone_size: few
cdr3_aa: CASSAAFRGWHGYTF
cdr3_nt: TGTGCCAGCAGCGCCGCCTTTAGGGGTTGGCATGGCTACACCTTC

j_call: TRBJ1-2
d_call: TRBD1
v_call: TRBV19
clone_size: -
cdr3_aa: CASSLYSDRASYTF
cdr3_nt: TGTGCCAGTAGTCTCTATTCCGACAGGGCAAGCTACACCTTC

j_call: TRBJ1-6
d_call: TRBD1
v_call: TRBV2
clone_size: few
cdr3_aa: CASSASTGGNSPLHF
cdr3_nt: TGTGCCAGCAGTGCCTCGACAGGGGGGAATTCACCCCTCCACTTT